A selection of T cell receptor beta chains follows, all from one sample in a study of T cells after yellow fever vaccination. MiXCR, applied by TCRdb to the 5' RACE reads, yields one record per CDR3 protein. The top ten hold more than 13% of the sample, which has 550,000 or so distinct CDR3 sequences, over 15% seen once. The sample consisted of PBMCs, taken 15 days after the yellow fever booster vaccination. These receptors all stem from a man aged 25 to 45 who received the YFV17D yellow fever vaccine. CDR3s include the opening cysteine and the closing phenylalanine or tryptophan. The D gene is left open where the match is weak. Clone size, where shown, is once, few, many, or a class for clones that have expanded.

TRBV7-9	TRBD2	few	TRBJ2-1	TGTGCCAGCAGCCCCCCCCCGGGGGGGGTGTACAATGAGCAGTTCTTC	CASSPPPGGVYNEQFF
TRBV9	TRBD1	.	TRBJ1-2	TGTGCCAGCAGCGCCGGACAGGGGATAACGGCCTATGGCTACACCTTC	CASSAGQGITAYGYTF
TRBV24-1	.	.	TRBJ2-1	TGTGCCACCAGGGGGACAAATGAGCAGTTCTTC	CATRGTNEQFF
TRBV5-1	TRBD2	few	TRBJ2-2	TGCGCCAGCACGGGGGGTAACACCGGGGAGCTGTTTTTT	CASTGGNTGELFF
TRBV15	.	few	TRBJ2-1	TGTGCCACTAGGAGAGACTCAACCTACAATGAGCAGTTCTTC	CATRRDSTYNEQFF
TRBV15	.	once	TRBJ1-4	TGTGCCACCAGCAGTTCTTACGACAGCCCTAATGAAAAACTGTTTTTT	CATSSSYDSPNEKLFF
TRBV6-2/TRBV6-3	TRBD1	.	TRBJ1-5	TGTGCCAGCAGTTATGGCGACAGGGTCAATCAGCCCCAGCATTTT	CASSYGDRVNQPQHF
TRBV20-1	TRBD2	few	TRBJ2-1	TGCAGTGTCCGGCTCCTAGCGGCCTACAATGAGCAGTTCTTC	CSVRLLAAYNEQFF
TRBV7-2	TRBD2	.	TRBJ2-4	TGTGCCAGCAGCCCACTAGCGGGAACGGGGTTTTTGTACTTC	CASSPLAGTGFLYF
TRBV5-1	.	.	TRBJ2-1	TGCGCCAGCAGCGATCCGTGGTCCTCCTACAATGAGCAGTTCTTC	CASSDPWSSYNEQFF
TRBV9	.	few	TRBJ2-3	TGTGCCAGCAGCGTAGGAGTGGATCCAGATACGCAGTATTTT	CASSVGVDPDTQYF
TRBV20-1	TRBD2	.	TRBJ2-7	TGCAGTGCTAGAAACATCCGACTAGCGGGTCCCTCCTACGAGCAGTACTTC	CSARNIRLAGPSYEQYF
TRBV7-2	TRBD2	.	TRBJ2-1	TGTGCCAGCAGCACAGCGGGAGGTCCTTACAATGAGCAGTTCTTC	CASSTAGGPYNEQFF
TRBV6-5	TRBD2	.	TRBJ2-1	TGTGCCAGCAGTTACTCGATGCCAGATAGCGGGAGGGCCGGAGTCGAATTCTTC	CASSYSMPDSGRAGVEFF
TRBV10-3	TRBD1	.	TRBJ2-1	TGTGCCATCAGTGACAACAGGGGTTTACGGAATGAGCAGTTCTTC	CAISDNRGLRNEQFF
TRBV6-5	.	few	TRBJ2-7	TGTGCCAGCAGCTCGATAACCTACGAGCAGTACTTC	CASSSITYEQYF
TRBV29-1	TRBD1	few	TRBJ2-7	TGCAGCGTTGAAGTCTGGGACAGGGGCTACGAGCAGTACTTC	CSVEVWDRGYEQYF
TRBV20-1	TRBD1	.	TRBJ2-3	TGCAGTGCTAGCGGGACAGTCTCAGATACGCAGTATTTT	CSASGTVSDTQYF
TRBV7-2	TRBD1	few	TRBJ2-3	TGTGCCAGCAGCTTAGCTGCGGGACAGGGTTGGAATACGCAGTATTTT	CASSLAAGQGWNTQYF
TRBV19	.	.	TRBJ2-1	TGTGCCAGTGAAGCTGACAGCTCCTACAATGAGCAGTTCTTC	CASEADSSYNEQFF
TRBV27	.	.	TRBJ2-1	TGTGCCAGCAGTGTGGTCTATGAGCAGTTCTTC	CASSVVYEQFF
TRBV30	.	.	TRBJ2-4	TGTGCCTGGAGTGGAACACGGCTAGCCAAAAACATTCAGTACTTC	CAWSGTRLAKNIQYF
TRBV20-1	TRBD1	.	TRBJ2-7	TGCAGTGCACCCGACCGGGACAGAAATTCTTACGAGCAGTACTTC	CSAPDRDRNSYEQYF
TRBV5-1	TRBD1	few	TRBJ2-1	TGCGCCAGCAGCCCAACTAAACTTATCCGGGACAGCTCCTACAATGAGCAGTTCTTC	CASSPTKLIRDSSYNEQFF
TRBV7-2	.	few	TRBJ2-7	TGTGCCAGCAGCTTAGGGATACGCTACGAGCAGTACTTC	CASSLGIRYEQYF
TRBV9	TRBD1	.	TRBJ2-2	TGTGCCAGCAGCCCTCCCGGGGCAGGGGGAGCCGGGGAGCTGTTTTTT	CASSPPGAGGAGELFF
TRBV10-3	.	few	TRBJ2-7	TGTGCCATCAGTGAGCAGGGCACCTACGAGCAGTACTTC	CAISEQGTYEQYF
TRBV11-2	.	.	TRBJ2-7	TGTGCCAGCAGCCCCCGTCAGTTTGAGCAGTACTTC	CASSPRQFEQYF
TRBV27	.	.	TRBJ2-6	TGTGCCAGCAGTTTATTCAGGGGAGCTGGGGCCAACGTCCTGACTTTC	CASSLFRGAGANVLTF
TRBV28	.	.	TRBJ2-3	TGTGCCACCGGGCCCCCAGGGAGCACAGATACGCAGTATTTT	CATGPPGSTDTQYF
TRBV7-2	TRBD2	few	TRBJ2-2	TGTGCCAGCAGCTTAAGGTCCCTAGCGGAAACCGGGGAGCTGTTTTTT	CASSLRSLAETGELFF
TRBV15	.	many	TRBJ1-1	TGTGCCACCAGCAGAGATGCGGGCCGGAACACTGAAGCTTTCTTT	CATSRDAGRNTEAFF
TRBV15	TRBD1	few	TRBJ2-5	TGTGCCACCAGCAGAGAACAGGGGCTGGAGACCCAGTACTTC	CATSREQGLETQYF
TRBV10-3	TRBD2	.	TRBJ2-5	TGTGCCATCAGTTCGACTAGCGGGGAGACCCAGTACTTC	CAISSTSGETQYF
TRBV5-1	TRBD1	.	TRBJ2-7	TGCGCCAGCAGCTTGGGACAGGGGGCGCAGTACTTC	CASSLGQGAQYF
TRBV11-2	.	.	TRBJ1-6	TGTGCCAGCAGCTTAGGGGGCGGGGATTCACCCCTCCACTTT	CASSLGGGDSPLHF
TRBV30	.	few	TRBJ2-6	TGTGCCTTGGACGGCCGCGGCTCTGGGGCCAACGTCCTGACTTTC	CALDGRGSGANVLTF
TRBV7-2	TRBD1	few	TRBJ2-1	TGTGCCAGCAGCTCCCGGACAGGGAAGACGAATGAGCAGTTCTTC	CASSSRTGKTNEQFF
TRBV12-3/TRBV12-4	TRBD2	few	TRBJ2-1	TGTGCCAGCACCCAAGCGGGAGGGCCCTATGAGCAGTTCTTC	CASTQAGGPYEQFF
TRBV4-2	TRBD2	.	TRBJ2-3	TGTGCCAGCAGCCAAAGAATTCTAGCGGGGGAAGGGTCAGATACGCAGTATTTT	CASSQRILAGEGSDTQYF
TRBV4-3	.	.	TRBJ2-1	TGCGCCAGCAGCCAAGAAGTCGCCTCCCCCAATGAGCAGTTCTTC	CASSQEVASPNEQFF
TRBV7-9	.	few	TRBJ2-1	TGTGCCAGCCCCCTTGGGGTTGAGCAGTTCTTC	CASPLGVEQFF
TRBV12-3/TRBV12-4	.	.	TRBJ1-2	TGTGCCAGCAGTTTGAGAGGGAAGGACGGCTACACCTTC	CASSLRGKDGYTF
TRBV20-1	.	few	TRBJ2-3	TGCAGTGCTAGGAGACCAGATACGCAGTATTTT	CSARRPDTQYF
TRBV20-1	.	few	TRBJ1-2	TGCAGTGCTGGCCGATTCACGGAGGGCTACACCTTC	CSAGRFTEGYTF
TRBV7-6	TRBD2	few	TRBJ2-5	TGTGCCAGCAGCCACGGACTAGCGGGAGATGTTGAGACCCAGTACTTC	CASSHGLAGDVETQYF
TRBV6-1	TRBD1	few	TRBJ1-6	TGTGCCAGCAGGGAAACAGGGGGCGGTTCACCCCTCCACTTT	CASRETGGGSPLHF
TRBV28	TRBD1	.	TRBJ1-5	TGTGCCAGCAGTACCCAGGGACAGGGGGATCAGCCCCAGCATTTT	CASSTQGQGDQPQHF
TRBV29-1	.	.	TRBJ2-4	TGCAGCGTTGAGGTCAGAAATAACATTCAGTACTTC	CSVEVRNNIQYF
TRBV12-3/TRBV12-4	TRBD1	.	TRBJ1-6	TGTGCCAGCAGTCAGACAGGGGAATCACCCCTCCACTTT	CASSQTGESPLHF
TRBV7-9	.	many	TRBJ2-7	TGTGCCAGCAGCCACGACGGGGCGGCGACCTCCTACGAGCAGTACTTC	CASSHDGAATSYEQYF
TRBV6-4	TRBD1	.	TRBJ2-3	TGTGCCAGCTGTGAGACAGGGGGCACAGATACGCAGTATTTT	CASCETGGTDTQYF